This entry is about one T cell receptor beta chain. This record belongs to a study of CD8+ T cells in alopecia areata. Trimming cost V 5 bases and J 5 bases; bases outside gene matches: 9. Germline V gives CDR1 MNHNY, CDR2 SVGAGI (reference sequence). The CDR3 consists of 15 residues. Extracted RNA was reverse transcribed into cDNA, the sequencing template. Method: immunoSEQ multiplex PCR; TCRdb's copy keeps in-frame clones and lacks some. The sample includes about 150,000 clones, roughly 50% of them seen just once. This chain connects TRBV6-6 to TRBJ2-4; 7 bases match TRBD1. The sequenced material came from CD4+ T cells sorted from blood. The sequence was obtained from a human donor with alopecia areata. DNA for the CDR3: TGTGCCAGCAGTCGAACCGGGACAGTTGAAAACATTCAGTACTTC. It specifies CASSRTGTVENIQYF.